This TCR beta chain was obtained from a study of cytomegalovirus exposure and HLA in healthy donors. Across the whole study: An analysis done earlier identified fewer than 140 million unique TCR beta sequences from about 180 million T cells. Study-level points and caveats: A later analysis revealed that TCR association rates differed between HLA loci, peaking at DRB1 and bottoming out at HLA-C. In a later analysis, TCR beta V- and J-gene trimming showed a link to a missense DCLRE1C variant. An Asian-associated ancestry cluster reportedly showed fewer N-insertions than the roughly 670-donor mean in a later analysis.

As to this clone: The target antigen is unknown.

This CDR3 comprises 15 residues. Looked up from germline, CDR1 is MNHEY and CDR2 is SVGAGI. V trimming: 6 bases; J trimming: 4 bases; junction bases outside the gene matches: 9. Primers for the PCR totalled 60 Vbeta and 13 Jbeta. Generated by immunoSEQ multiplex PCR, the TCRdb table keeps only in-frame clones and is missing some. The sample has 99,000 or so clones; roughly 80% are singletons. The sequenced sample was PBMCs. The TCR sequence derives from a man younger than 40 in good health and CMV-seropositive. V and J are TRBV6-5 and TRBJ2-5; 9 bases agree with TRBD1. CDR3 DNA sequence: TGTGCCAGCAGGGACACAGGGGGCTCTATAGAGACCCAGTACTTC. Its translation: CASRDTGGSIETQYF.